A single sample gave rise to the 27 T cell receptor beta chains below, sequenced in a study of sequential checkpoint blockade in melanoma. Indicated treatment: randomized to nivolumab then ipilimumab (arm A) or the reverse (arm B). The repertoire was sequenced with immunoSEQ multiplex PCR; TCRdb's copy has only in-frame clones and lacks some. Of around 2,500 clones in the sample, around 27% were seen once. The sequencing used tumor tissue (inferred from file names), collected from a patient given nivolumab and ipilimumab in sequence. The receptors originated from a human donor with melanoma.

CDR3 region: CASSESPRNQPQHF. The CDR3 region has the DNA TGCGCCAGCAGTGAGTCTCCCAGAAATCAGCCCCAGCATTTT. The V call is TRBV10-2, the J call TRBJ1-5; D is uncertain. V was trimmed by 0 bases and J by 4 bases, leaving 7 bases between them. CDR3 length: 14 residues. Germline values: CDR1 WSHSY, CDR2 SAAADI.

V usage is TRBV6-8 and J usage is TRBJ1-5, with 11 positions matching TRBD1. The length of the CDR3 is 20 residues. The germline V gene encodes CDR1 MNHGY and CDR2 SAAAGT. V lost 2 bases and J lost 6; bases outside the gene matches: 18. The CDR3 is CASSYPLRTGGERLAQPQHF. The DNA of the CDR3 is TGTGCCAGCAGTTACCCCCTTAGGACAGGGGGCGAACGGTTAGCTCAGCCCCAGCATTTT.

The chain carries TRBV29-1 and TRBJ2-7, with D unresolved. Germline CDR1 reads SQVTM; CDR2 reads ANQGSEA. Trimming stripped 4 bases from V and 1 base from J, with 8 bases between. CDR3 length: 12 amino acids. DNA for the CDR3: TGCAGCGTTGTGGGCACTTCCTACGAGCAGTACTTC. This translates into CSVVGTSYEQYF.

This clone is medium-sized (0.01 to 0.1%) in the sample. The chain has TRBV11-3 and TRBJ1-2; no firm D call. Germline V gives CDR1 SGHNT, CDR2 YENEEA. Trimming left V 5 bases short and J 4 bases short, with 14 bases between. The CDR3 consists of 14 residues. CDR3 region: CASSHEGRGYGYTF. CDR3 bases: TGTGCCAGCAGCCACGAGGGTCGGGGCTATGGCTACACCTTC.

This clone is medium-sized. The gene calls are TRBV7-6 and TRBJ2-5; 8 bases map to TRBD2. Germline V gene data show CDR1 as SGHVS and CDR2 as FNYEAQ. The CDR3 runs 14 residues. The V gene end was trimmed by 3 bases and the J gene end by 5 bases; junction bases not matched to a gene: 5. The CDR3 DNA reads TGTGCCAGCAGCTTGCGGGGGGCCGAGGAGACCCAGTACTTC. Translating it yields CASSLRGAEETQYF.

V gene TRBV19 combines with J gene TRBJ1-2, with 9 bases that match TRBD1. Germline loops: CDR1 LNHDA, CDR2 SQIVND (reference sequence). V lost 7 bases to trimming and J lost 3 bases; unmatched junction nucleotides: 6. The CDR3 is made up of 14 amino acids. The CDR3 protein is CASTDRGNDYGYTF. CDR3 coding DNA: TGTGCCAGTACCGACAGGGGGAACGACTATGGCTACACCTTC. Looking up the rest from reference TRBV19 and TRBJ1-2 gives the full variable domain: DGGITQSPKYLFRKEGQNVTLSCEQNLNHDAMYWYRQDPGQGLRLIYYSQIVNDFQKGDIAEGYSVSREKKESFPLTVTSAQKNPTAFYLCASTDRGNDYGYTFGSGTRLTVV.

The chain recombines TRBV6-8 with TRBJ1-5; D uncertain. V was clipped by 2 bases and J by 2 bases, with 4 bases between them. Germline V gene data show CDR1 as MNHGY and CDR2 as SAAAGT. This CDR3 region has 13 residues. The CDR3 DNA reads TGTGCCAGCAGTTACGGTGGCAATCAGCCCCAGCATTTT. The encoded protein is CASSYGGNQPQHF.

V usage is TRBV5-1 and J usage is TRBJ1-2; 7 nucleotides match TRBD1. The CDR3 covers 20 residues. V trimming: 0 bases; J trimming: 0 bases; junction bases outside the gene matches: 17. The germline gives CDR1 SGHRS, CDR2 YFSETQ. CDR3 DNA sequence: TGCGCCAGCAGCTTGGACCTGGGACAGTCAAAAAGTAGAGCTAACTATGGCTACACCTTC. Translating it yields CASSLDLGQSKSRANYGYTF.

This clone was seen more than once but under ten times. The DNA of the CDR3 is TGTGCCAGCAGTGAAGAACTAGGGACTGGGTCCTACGAGCAGTACTTC. As protein: CASSEELGTGSYEQYF. This rearrangement joins TRBV6-1 to TRBJ2-7, with TRBD2 as a possible D gene (6 bases). The CDR3 has 16 residues. Germline CDR1 and CDR2: MNHNS and SASEGT. V lost 1 base and J lost 1, with 14 bases in between.

Judged by abundance, this clone is medium-sized. The junction differs from germline at one of its ends, possibly a read error. This chain joins TRBV6-8 and TRBJ2-7, with 9 nucleotides matching TRBD2. The length of the CDR3 is 14 residues. CDR1 is MNHGY and CDR2 is SAAAGT in the germline V gene. The CDR3: CAISAASGAEEQYF. DNA for the CDR3: TGTGCCATCAGTGCTGCTAGCGGGGCGGAAGAGCAGTACTTC.

This clone was counted only a few times. V usage is TRBV15 and J usage is TRBJ2-3, with 7 nucleotides matching TRBD2. This CDR3 comprises 17 residues. Germline loops: CDR1 LNHNV, CDR2 YYDKDF (reference sequence). V dropped 1 base and J dropped 4; count of bases not matched to a gene: 11. CDR3 region: CATSRGTQWGGSDTQYF. The CDR3 nucleotides are TGTGCCACCAGCAGAGGAACTCAATGGGGGGGTTCAGATACGCAGTATTTT.

This clone is medium-sized (0.01 to 0.1%) within its sample. The chain recombines TRBV11-3 with TRBJ2-1, with D possibly being TRBD1 (7 bases). The CDR3 covers 16 residues. With 5 bases removed from V and 6 bases from J, the gap between germline ends came to 20 bases. CDR1 and CDR2 (germline): SGHNT, YENEEA. CDR3 residues: CASSPLTRGPLNEQFF. In DNA, the CDR3 is TGTGCCAGCAGCCCACTGACTAGGGGGCCCCTCAATGAGCAGTTCTTC.

This clone has a handful of counts. V and J are TRBV6-8 and TRBJ2-2, with D perhaps assigned TRBD1 or TRBD2 (5 bases each). Trimming removed 4 bases at V and 3 bases at J, with 12 bases between. This CDR3 has 15 amino acids. Germline CDR1 MNHGY, CDR2 SAAAGT. This CDR3 reads CASSSYRGDTGELFF. The CDR3 nucleotides are TGTGCCAGCAGTTCGTACAGAGGGGACACCGGGGAGCTGTTTTTT.

This clone is medium-sized in the sample. V and J are TRBV12-5 and TRBJ2-1, with TRBD2 matching over 7 bases. This CDR3 comprises 14 residues. Germline V gene data show CDR1 as LGHNT and CDR2 as FRNRAP. CDR3 nucleotide sequence: TGTGCCAGCACCCCCCGGGGGGCCTACAATGAGCAGTTCTTC. The encoded protein is CASTPRGAYNEQFF.

This clone is deemed medium-sized. The chain joins TRBV9 to TRBJ1-4, with D maybe TRBD1 (5 bases). Germline V gene data show CDR1 as SGDLS and CDR2 as YYNGEE. This CDR3 spans 16 amino acids. V was trimmed by 1 base and J by 1 base, leaving 11 bases between them. The CDR3 reads CASSVSQGRTNEKLFF. The CDR3, as DNA: TGTGCCAGCAGCGTAAGTCAGGGTAGAACTAATGAAAAACTGTTTTTT.

In its sample, this clone was seen a few times. The chain joins TRBV5-1 to TRBJ2-7; perhaps TRBD1 as D (6 bases). The V and J ends lost 2 bases and 3 bases respectively, with 15 bases between them. Germline values: CDR1 SGHRS, CDR2 YFSETQ. This CDR3 spans 15 amino acids. Written as DNA, the CDR3 is TGCGCCAGCAGCTTCGGTCGACAGGCCTTCTACGAGCAGTACTTC. It translates to CASSFGRQAFYEQYF.

This chain connects TRBV30 to TRBJ2-2; TRBD1 matches at 7 bases. CDR1 is GTSNPN and CDR2 is SVGIG in the germline V gene (reference sequence). J gave up 5 bases and V 4 bases, and 7 bases lay outside the gene matches. This CDR3 has 14 amino acids. CDR3 residues: CAWTNRGGTGELFF. The CDR3 nucleotides are TGTGCCTGGACGAACAGGGGTGGAACCGGGGAGCTGTTTTTT.

The chain uses TRBV5-1 and TRBJ2-7, with D hard to call. The CDR3 contains 17 residues. The germline V gene has CDR1 SGHRS and CDR2 YFSETQ. V was trimmed by 0 bases and J by 4 bases, leaving 20 bases between them. The CDR3 nucleotides read TGCGCCAGCAGCTTGGCCATTTTATCGGGCCAAGGGTACGAGCAGTACTTC. Protein product: CASSLAILSGQGYEQYF.

The V gene is TRBV19, the J gene TRBJ2-3; the match to TRBD2 covers 9 bases. The CDR3 sequence is 15 residues long. J gave up 5 bases and V 3 bases, and 6 bases lay outside the gene matches. In germline, CDR1 is LNHDA, CDR2 SQIVND (reference sequence). This CDR3 reads CASSILRGGQDTQYF. CDR3 coding DNA: TGTGCCAGTAGTATTTTGCGGGGGGGCCAAGATACGCAGTATTTT.

By share of the sample, this clone is medium-sized. The chain is built from TRBV9 and TRBJ2-5; maybe TRBD1 (5 bases). The CDR3 consists of 16 residues. Germline CDR1 reads SGDLS; CDR2 reads YYNGEE. Trimming removed 3 bases at V and 3 bases at J, with 18 bases between. CDR3 nucleotide sequence: TGTGCCAGCAGCGCAAGGACGGACAAGACGAAAGAGACCCAGTACTTC. This gives the protein CASSARTDKTKETQYF.

This clone is labeled medium-sized. The chain joins TRBV11-3 to TRBJ1-4; 10 bases map to TRBD1. CDR3 length equals 14 residues. J was trimmed by 10 bases and V by 5 bases; bases with no gene match: 7. Germline V gene lookup returns CDR1 SGHNT and CDR2 YENEEA. Here the CDR3 DNA reads TGTGCCAGCAGCCTTTGGGACAGGGGAGGAAAACTGTTTTTT. This gives the protein CASSLWDRGGKLFF.

To note about this clone: Distinct nucleotide sequences in the sample also encode this CDR3. CDR3 nucleotide sequence: TGTGCCAGCTCACCACCTCGGGGGAACACCGGGGAGCTGTTTTTT. Its translation is CASSPPRGNTGELFF. The V call is TRBV18, the J call TRBJ2-2, with D perhaps matching TRBD2 (5 bases). Looked up from germline, CDR1 is KGHSH and CDR2 is LQKENI. V lost 0 bases to trimming and J lost 1 base, with 6 bases between them. This CDR3 comprises 15 residues.

Judged by abundance, this clone is medium-sized. The J gene is TRBJ2-7, the V gene TRBV12-2. TRBV12-2 has pseudogene status. The CDR3 is 15 residues long. The CDR3: CASRLVGFYSYEQYF. CDR3 coding DNA: TGTGCAAGTCGCCTAGTGGGATTCTACTCCTACGAGCAGTACTTC.

This clone occurred a few times. The chain uses TRBV6-8 and TRBJ2-5, with 7 positions matching TRBD1. CDR1 and CDR2 (germline): MNHGY, SAAAGT. J lost 6 bases, V lost 4 bases, and 11 bases had no gene match. The CDR3 spans 15 residues. Written as DNA, the CDR3 is TGTGCCAGCAGTTCCGTCGACAGGGTGGGAAAGACCCAGTACTTC. Amino acid sequence: CASSSVDRVGKTQYF.

This clone is judged medium-sized (0.01 to 0.1%). The chain links TRBV6-8 to TRBJ2-3; D is uncertain. The germline gives CDR1 MNHGY, CDR2 SAAAGT. This CDR3 contains 13 residues. The germline V and J ends were trimmed by 10 bases and 2 bases, with 13 bases remaining between them. The CDR3 is CAIARPYTDTQYF. CDR3 in DNA: TGTGCCATTGCTAGACCCTACACAGATACGCAGTATTTT.

This sequence joins TRBV19 and TRBJ2-7, with D possibly matching TRBD2 (6 bases). V lost 3 bases and J 7 bases, leaving 16 bases between the germline ends. Germline CDR1 LNHDA, CDR2 SQIVND (reference sequence). The CDR3 is 14 amino acids. DNA for the CDR3: TGTGCCAGTAGTATTAGGCGGGGACTGCCAGAGCAGTACTTC. Translating gives CASSIRRGLPEQYF.

This clone turned up a few times. The chain links TRBV9 to TRBJ1-1; unclear D gene. The CDR3 covers 12 residues. V was shortened by 7 bases and J by 4 bases, with 11 bases between the two germline ends. CDR1 and CDR2 (germline): SGDLS, YYNGEE. The CDR3 coding sequence is TGTGCCAGCGGGTTAGAGGGCACTGAAGCTTTCTTT. Translating gives CASGLEGTEAFF.